Below are 22 T cell receptor beta chains sequenced from a single sample in a study of siplizumab effects on memory and regulatory T cells. Assay: immunoSEQ multiplex PCR; the TCRdb copy retains only in-frame clones and omits some. In the table there are about 57,000 clones, around 78% of which are singletons. The sequencing input was memory CD4+ T cells sorted from blood. The origin of the receptors is a human donor in good health.

This chain uses TRBV9 with TRBJ1-1, with D hard to call. Looked up from germline, CDR1 is SGDLS and CDR2 is YYNGEE. Between the trimmed V and J ends, which lost 0 bases and 2 bases, there was a span of 14 bases. The CDR3 loop spans 16 amino acids. The CDR3 DNA sequence: TGTGCCAGCAGCGTAGTGTGGTGGGAGTTCAACACTGAAGCTTTCTTT. Translation: CASSVVWWEFNTEAFF.

CDR3 in DNA: TGTGCCAGCAGCCCTGACAGGAGCTATGGCTACACCTTC. This sequence encodes CASSPDRSYGYTF. The chain has TRBV6-5 and TRBJ1-2, with D possibly being TRBD1 (6 bases). Germline values: CDR1 MNHEY, CDR2 SVGAGI. V lost 6 bases and J 4 bases, leaving 12 bases between the germline ends. CDR3 length equals 13 residues.

V is TRBV15 and J is TRBJ2-1, with D possibly matching TRBD2 (6 bases). The germline gives CDR1 LNHNV, CDR2 YYDKDF (reference sequence). This CDR3 is built from 17 residues. V was trimmed by 3 bases and J by 5 bases, leaving 20 bases between them. The CDR3 reads CATSSFTIGRIDNEQFF. DNA for the CDR3: TGTGCCACCAGCAGCTTTACCATTGGGAGGATAGACAATGAGCAGTTCTTC.

This chain uses TRBV6-1 with TRBJ1-3; TRBD1 agrees at 8 bases. The CDR3 sequence is 14 residues long. Unmatched junction bases numbered 7, after V lost 6 bases and J lost 6 bases. CDR1 and CDR2 (germline): MNHNS, SASEGT. This CDR3 is CASRAGTGINTIYF. The CDR3 DNA reads TGTGCCAGCAGGGCCGGGACAGGTATAAACACCATATATTTT.

The chain combines TRBV2 with TRBJ1-5, with D unclear. Trimming left V 4 bases short and J 7 bases short, with 14 bases between. CDR3 length equals 14 residues. CDR1 SNHLY and CDR2 FYNNEI come from the germline V gene. CDR3 sequence (DNA): TGTGCCAGCAGTGCTGAGGGCGTGGGGCAGCCCCAGCATTTT. Its translation: CASSAEGVGQPQHF. The full variable domain, with the rest looked up from reference TRBV2 and TRBJ1-5, is EPEVTQTPSHQVTQMGQEVILRCVPISNHLYFYWYRQILGQKVEFLVSFYNNEISEKSEIFDDQFSVERPDGSNFTLKIRSTKLEDSAMYFCASSAEGVGQPQHFGDGTRLSIL.

This chain connects TRBV11-2 to TRBJ1-2; no firm D call. The V and J ends lost 6 bases and 7 bases respectively, with 12 bases between them. The germline V gene encodes CDR1 SGHAT and CDR2 FQNNGV. This CDR3 has 12 residues. CDR3 residues: CASSLSWGGYTF. In DNA, the CDR3 is TGTGCCAGCAGTCTTAGCTGGGGTGGCTACACCTTC.

This chain joins TRBV6-1 and TRBJ1-5; D gene unclear. Trimming pared 9 bases from V and 3 bases from J, leaving 18 bases between. Germline lookup yields CDR1 MNHNS and CDR2 SASEGT. This CDR3 has 15 amino acids. CDR3 in DNA: TGTGCCAGTACTGGTGACGGGAGGTCCAATCAGCCCCAGCATTTT. Its protein is CASTGDGRSNQPQHF.

The chain uses TRBV2 and TRBJ2-2; 8 nucleotides agree with TRBD2. Trimming removed 5 bases from V and 6 bases from J; junction bases left unmatched: 2. The CDR3 is made up of 13 amino acids. Germline CDR1 reads SNHLY; CDR2 reads FYNNEI. The CDR3 DNA reads TGTGCCAGCAGTCGGACTAGCCCCGGGGAGCTGTTTTTT. Translation gives CASSRTSPGELFF. Looking up the rest from reference TRBV2 and TRBJ2-2 gives the full variable domain: EPEVTQTPSHQVTQMGQEVILRCVPISNHLYFYWYRQILGQKVEFLVSFYNNEISEKSEIFDDQFSVERPDGSNFTLKIRSTKLEDSAMYFCASSRTSPGELFFGEGSRLTVL.

This chain links TRBV18 with TRBJ2-1; 9 nucleotides match TRBD1. The CDR3 has 18 residues. Trimming at V came to 2 bases and at J to 5 bases, leaving 13 bases not matched to a gene. The V gene's germline CDR1 is KGHSH and CDR2 LQKENI. For the CDR3, the DNA is TGTGCCAGCTCACCAAAAAGTCCGGGACAGGGAGCTAACAATGAGCAGTTCTTC. Protein product: CASSPKSPGQGANNEQFF.

The chain couples TRBV2 to TRBJ1-1; unclear D gene. The germline gives CDR1 SNHLY, CDR2 FYNNEI. Between the trimmed V and J ends, which lost 4 bases and 11 bases, there was a span of 11 bases. The CDR3 has 11 amino acids. CDR3 nucleotides: TGTGCCAGCAGTGGCAACCAACGTGCTTTCTTT. This encodes CASSGNQRAFF.

V gene TRBV2 combines with J gene TRBJ1-2; 9 bases fit TRBD1. Trimming took 4 bases from V and 6 from J; bases not matched to a gene: 3. The CDR3 loop spans 13 amino acids. Looked up from germline, CDR1 is SNHLY and CDR2 is FYNNEI. The CDR3 DNA reads as TGTGCCAGCAGTGTAGGGACAGGGAATGGCTACACCTTC. Translated, it gives CASSVGTGNGYTF.

The rearrangement uses TRBV9 and TRBJ1-1; 10 bases align to TRBD1. This CDR3 has 16 amino acids. The V and J ends lost 4 bases and 3 bases, in that order; junction bases with no gene match: 9. Germline CDR1 SGDLS, CDR2 YYNGEE. This chain's CDR3 is CASSYGQGGWYTEAFF. The CDR3 coding sequence is TGTGCCAGCAGCTATGGACAGGGGGGCTGGTACACTGAAGCTTTCTTT.

This rearrangement joins TRBV7-2 to TRBJ2-5; D gene uncertain. The CDR3 runs 13 residues. The V end lost 3 bases, the J end lost 0 bases, and 5 bases lay between the germline ends. From germline, CDR1 is SGHTA and CDR2 FQGNSA. The CDR3 sequence is CASSFINQETQYF. For the CDR3, the DNA is TGTGCCAGCAGCTTTATTAACCAAGAGACCCAGTACTTC.

This chain connects TRBV2 to TRBJ2-7; the D is unclear. The CDR3 has 12 amino acids. Germline V gene sequence: CDR1 SNHLY, CDR2 FYNNEI. V dropped 1 base and J dropped 12 bases, with 13 bases sitting between them. CDR3 region: CASSEGWSELYF. The CDR3 coding sequence is TGTGCCAGCAGTGAAGGCTGGTCAGAGTTGTACTTC.

V usage is TRBV2 and J usage is TRBJ1-2, with D possibly being TRBD1 (5 bases). Trimming cost V 8 bases and J 4 bases, with 14 bases left between them. Germline V CDR1 and CDR2: SNHLY, FYNNEI. CDR3 length: 13 amino acids. The CDR3 loop reads CASGTQRIYGYTF. The CDR3 bases are TGTGCCAGCGGGACTCAAAGAATCTATGGCTACACCTTC.

V gene TRBV5-4 combines with J gene TRBJ2-3, with D perhaps matching TRBD2 (6 bases). CDR1 is SGHNT and CDR2 is YYREEE in the germline V gene (reference sequence). This CDR3 comprises 14 residues. Trimming took off 5 bases at V and 3 bases at J, with 13 bases between the two ends. The CDR3 protein is CASSPGVVTDTQYF. In nucleotides, the CDR3 is TGTGCCAGCAGTCCGGGAGTTGTGACAGATACGCAGTATTTT.

CDR3: CASSLQLPLGEQFF. Written as DNA, the CDR3 is TGTGCCAGCAGCTTACAACTACCACTCGGGGAGCAGTTCTTC. This chain uses TRBV7-2 with TRBJ2-1, with D uncertain. Looked up from germline, CDR1 is SGHTA and CDR2 is FQGNSA. V lost 2 bases to trimming and J lost 10 bases, with 15 bases between them. This CDR3 has 14 residues.

The chain uses TRBV6-5 and TRBJ1-6; no firm D call. V was cut by 6 bases and J by 4 bases, with 7 bases left in between. Germline V gene sequence: CDR1 MNHEY, CDR2 SVGAGI. The CDR3 is made up of 13 amino acids. The CDR3 sequence is CASRARYNSPLHF. The CDR3 nucleotides are TGTGCCAGCAGGGCAAGATATAATTCACCCCTCCACTTT.

J is TRBJ1-5 and V is TRBV19; no clear D. This CDR3 contains 14 residues. V was cut by 7 bases and J by 4 bases, with 14 bases left in between. Germline-derived CDR1 and CDR2 are LNHDA and SQIVND (reference sequence). DNA of the CDR3: TGTGCCAGTATGGGCCATCTCCAGAATCAGCCCCAGCATTTT. Amino acid sequence: CASMGHLQNQPQHF.

V is TRBV29-1 and J is TRBJ2-2; no clear D gene. V lost 2 bases, J lost 3 bases, and 10 bases lay in between. Germline V gene sequence: CDR1 SQVTM, CDR2 ANQGSEA. This CDR3 contains 14 residues. The CDR3: CSVEMATHTGELFF. The CDR3 DNA reads TGCAGCGTTGAAATGGCTACCCACACCGGGGAGCTGTTTTTT.

The gene calls are TRBV19 and TRBJ2-3; 8 nucleotides match TRBD2. Germline CDR1 and CDR2: LNHDA and SQIVND (reference sequence). With 4 bases clipped from V and 2 bases from J, the junction kept 5 bases outside the gene matches. The CDR3 is made up of 15 amino acids. CDR3 nucleotide sequence: TGTGCCAGTAGTAGATTAGCGGGGTACACAGATACGCAGTATTTT. Its translation: CASSRLAGYTDTQYF.

The chain joins TRBV19 to TRBJ1-2; 7 bases map to TRBD1. Germline lookup yields CDR1 LNHDA and CDR2 SQIVND (reference sequence). V lost 6 bases, J lost 6 bases, and 13 bases stayed unmatched. This CDR3 has 15 amino acids. The CDR3, as DNA: TGTGCCAGTAGAGATTTGAAGGGGGCGCAGGATGGCTACACCTTC. Amino acids: CASRDLKGAQDGYTF.